This T cell receptor (beta chain) came from a study of technical replicates of blood from a handful of donors. V lost 2 bases and J 0 bases, leaving 8 bases between the germline ends. This CDR3 region has 14 residues. Per the germline V gene, CDR1 is SGHNT and CDR2 is YYREEE (reference sequence). The data were produced by immunoSEQ multiplex PCR, yet TCRdb's version contains in-frame clones alone and is incomplete. The sample lists 75,000 to 90,000 clones, roughly 94% occurring once. What was sequenced was T cells isolated from PBMCs. This receptor was taken from a human donor in good health. J is TRBJ1-2 and V is TRBV5-4, with D possibly matching TRBD1 (6 bases). CDR3 coding DNA: TGTGCCAGCAGCTTCCAGGGGTCTAACTATGGCTACACCTTC. The encoded protein is CASSFQGSNYGYTF.